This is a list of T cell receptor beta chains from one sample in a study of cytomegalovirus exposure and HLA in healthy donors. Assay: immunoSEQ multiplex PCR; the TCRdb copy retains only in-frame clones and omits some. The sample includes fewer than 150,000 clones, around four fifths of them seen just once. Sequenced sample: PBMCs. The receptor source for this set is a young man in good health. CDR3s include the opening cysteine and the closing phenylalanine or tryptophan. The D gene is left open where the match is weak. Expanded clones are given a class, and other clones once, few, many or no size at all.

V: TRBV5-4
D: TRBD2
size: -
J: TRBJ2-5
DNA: TGTGCCTTTACTCGGGGGGGGTACCAAGAGACCCAGTACTTC
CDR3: CAFTRGGYQETQYF

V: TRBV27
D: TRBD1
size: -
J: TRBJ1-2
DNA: TGTGCCAGCAGATTCGGGGACAGCGGTCGCTACACCTTC
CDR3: CASRFGDSGRYTF

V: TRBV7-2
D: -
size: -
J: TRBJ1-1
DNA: TGTGCCAGCAGCTGGGGGGGGAACACTGAAGCTTTCTTT
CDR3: CASSWGGNTEAFF

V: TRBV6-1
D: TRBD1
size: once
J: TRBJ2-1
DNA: TGTGCCAGCAGTGTGGGACAGGGGTTTGAGCAGTTCTTC
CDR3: CASSVGQGFEQFF

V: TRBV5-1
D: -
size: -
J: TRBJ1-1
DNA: TGCGCCAGCAGCTTGGGGCAGCTCCTAACAGGAGGGGCTTTCTTT
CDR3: CASSLGQLLTGGAFF

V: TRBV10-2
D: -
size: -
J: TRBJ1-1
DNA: TGCGCCAGCAGTGAAGGAAATGTGGGAGTCACTGAAGCTTTCTTC
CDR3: CASSEGNVGVTEAFF

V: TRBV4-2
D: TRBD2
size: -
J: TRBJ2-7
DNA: TGTGCCAGCAGCCCGGGGACTAACTCCTACGAGCAGTACTTC
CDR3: CASSPGTNSYEQYF

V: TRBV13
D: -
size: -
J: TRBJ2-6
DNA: TGTGCCAGCAGCCTCCTGAGCTCTGGGGCCAACGTCCTGACTTTC
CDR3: CASSLLSSGANVLTF

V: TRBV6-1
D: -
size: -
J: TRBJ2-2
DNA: TGTGCCAGCGTCGGCTCGGGCACCGGGGAGCTGTTTTTT
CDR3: CASVGSGTGELFF

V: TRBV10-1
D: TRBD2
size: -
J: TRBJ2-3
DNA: TGCGCCAGCAGCCGGAGCGGGAGTGGCGCAGATACGCAGTATTTT
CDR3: CASSRSGSGADTQYF

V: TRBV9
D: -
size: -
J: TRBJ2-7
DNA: TGTGCCAGCAGCGTAGGAGGGGGGAGGGCTGGAGACGAGCAGTACTTC
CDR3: CASSVGGGRAGDEQYF

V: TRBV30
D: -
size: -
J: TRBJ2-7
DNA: TGTGCCTGGAGTGCTAGAGGCGAGCAGTACTTC
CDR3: CAWSARGEQYF

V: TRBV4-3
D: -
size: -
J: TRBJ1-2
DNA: TGCGCCAGCAGCCAAGAAGCAAACAGGGACTATGGCTACACCTTC
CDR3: CASSQEANRDYGYTF

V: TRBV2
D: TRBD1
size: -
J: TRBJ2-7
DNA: TGTGCCAGCAGTGTCCACAGGGGGGACTACGAGCAGTACTTC
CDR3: CASSVHRGDYEQYF

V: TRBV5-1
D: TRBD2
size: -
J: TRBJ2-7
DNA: TGCGCCAGCAGCACGGGACTAGCGGCGCTGGAGTTCTTC
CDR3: CASSTGLAALEFF

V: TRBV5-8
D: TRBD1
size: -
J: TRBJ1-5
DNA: TGTGCCAGCAGCTTGGGGCAGGTGGGGACAGGCAATCAGCCCCAGCATTTT
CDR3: CASSLGQVGTGNQPQHF

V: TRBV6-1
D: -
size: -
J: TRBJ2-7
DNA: TGTGCCAGCAGTGAACGGAGGCTTCCCTCCTGGGAGCAGTACTTC
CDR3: CASSERRLPSWEQYF

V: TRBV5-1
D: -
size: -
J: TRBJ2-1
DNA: TGCGCCAGCAGCCTCCACAATGAGCAGTTCTTC
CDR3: CASSLHNEQFF

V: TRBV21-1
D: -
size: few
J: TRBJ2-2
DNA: TGTGCCAGCAGCACCCAATTAGGCCCGGGGGGCGGGGAGCTGTTTTTT
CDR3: CASSTQLGPGGGELFF

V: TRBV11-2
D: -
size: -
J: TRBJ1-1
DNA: TGTGCCAGCAGCTTAGTGGGGGGGCAGAGTCGTGAAGCTTTCTTT
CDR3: CASSLVGGQSREAFF

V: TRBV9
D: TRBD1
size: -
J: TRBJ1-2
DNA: TGTGCCAGCAGCGTAGCCCCGCAGGGGGCTGGTATGGACTATGGCTACACCTTC
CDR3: CASSVAPQGAGMDYGYTF

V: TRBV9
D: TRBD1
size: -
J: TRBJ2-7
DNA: TGTGCCAGCAGCTTAGAGGACAGGGGGCCCTACGAGCAGTACTTC
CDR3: CASSLEDRGPYEQYF

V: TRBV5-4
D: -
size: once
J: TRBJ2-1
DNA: TGTGCCAGCAGCCCCACGTCCCTAGACGGCAATGAGCAGTTCTTC
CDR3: CASSPTSLDGNEQFF

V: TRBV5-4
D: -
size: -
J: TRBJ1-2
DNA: TGTGCCAGCAGCTTGGCCCCCAACAGCAAGATCCTATATGGCTACACCTTC
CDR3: CASSLAPNSKILYGYTF

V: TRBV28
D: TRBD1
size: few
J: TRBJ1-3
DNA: TGCGCGCGGGACAGGGGGCTACGAATCTCTGGAAACACCATATATTTT
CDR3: CARDRGLRISGNTIYF

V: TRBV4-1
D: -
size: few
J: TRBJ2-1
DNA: TGCGCCAGCAGCCACTCCAACCGGCGGGACTTGTTGGGCAATGAGCAGTTCTTC
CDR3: CASSHSNRRDLLGNEQFF

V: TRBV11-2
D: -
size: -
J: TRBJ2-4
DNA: TGTGCCAGCAGCTTACAACTAGCCAAAAACATTCAGTACTTC
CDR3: CASSLQLAKNIQYF

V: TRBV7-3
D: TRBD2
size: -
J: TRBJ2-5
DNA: TGTGCCAGCAGCTCGGGACTATCAGGGGAGACCCAGTACTTC
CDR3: CASSSGLSGETQYF

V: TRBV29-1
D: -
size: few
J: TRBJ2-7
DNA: TGCAGCGCAACGTCGGGGGTAGCGGACGCCTACGAGCAGTACTTC
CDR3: CSATSGVADAYEQYF

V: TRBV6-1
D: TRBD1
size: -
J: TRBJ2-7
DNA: TGTGCCAGCAGTGAAGCGCCCCCGGACAGGGCCTACGAGCAGTACTTC
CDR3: CASSEAPPDRAYEQYF

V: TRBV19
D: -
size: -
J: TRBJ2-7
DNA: TGTGCCAGTAGTCCCAGGTCAGTGAGCTCCTACGAGCAGTACTTC
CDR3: CASSPRSVSSYEQYF

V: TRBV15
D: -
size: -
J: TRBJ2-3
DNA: TGTGCCACGAACCCGGGACTGGGGTCTCATACGCAGTATTTT
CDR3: CATNPGLGSHTQYF

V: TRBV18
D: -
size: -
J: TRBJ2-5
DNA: TGTGCCAGCTCCCCGTACCAAGAGACCCAGTACTTC
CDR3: CASSPYQETQYF

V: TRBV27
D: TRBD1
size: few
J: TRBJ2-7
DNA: TGTGCCAGCAGCCCCGGGACAGGCCGACCAGTCGAGCAGTACTTC
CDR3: CASSPGTGRPVEQYF

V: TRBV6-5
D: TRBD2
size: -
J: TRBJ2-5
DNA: TGTGCCAGTTACGGACTAGCGGGGGAGACCCAGTACTTC
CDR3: CASYGLAGETQYF

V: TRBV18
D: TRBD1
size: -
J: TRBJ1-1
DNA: TGTGCCAGCTCACCGGCTCGACAGGGCCTGAACACTGAAGCTTTCTTT
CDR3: CASSPARQGLNTEAFF

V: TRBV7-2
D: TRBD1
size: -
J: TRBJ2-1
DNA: TGTGCCAGCCGTGACAGGGGGGGACATGAGTTCTTC
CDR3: CASRDRGGHEFF

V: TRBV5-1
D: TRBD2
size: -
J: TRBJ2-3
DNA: TGCGCCAGCAGCTTGGCTTGGTGGGAGGGCTCAGATACGCAGTATTTT
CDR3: CASSLAWWEGSDTQYF

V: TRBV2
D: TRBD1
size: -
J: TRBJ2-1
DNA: TGTGCCAGCAGCCGACAGGGCTCGGGTTACAATGAGCAGTTCTTC
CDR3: CASSRQGSGYNEQFF

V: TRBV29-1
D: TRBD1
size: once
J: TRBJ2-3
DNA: TGCAGCGTTTCTCTCGGGACAGGGGGACCAGATACGCAGTATTTT
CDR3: CSVSLGTGGPDTQYF

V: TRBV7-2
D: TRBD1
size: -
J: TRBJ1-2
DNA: TGTGCCAGCAGCTTAGCGTGGATGTCGCGGACAGGGGTCTATGGCTACACCTTC
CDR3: CASSLAWMSRTGVYGYTF

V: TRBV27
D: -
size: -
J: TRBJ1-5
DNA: TGTGCCAGCAGTTTAGGGGGGAACCCTCAGCCCCAGCATTTT
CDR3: CASSLGGNPQPQHF

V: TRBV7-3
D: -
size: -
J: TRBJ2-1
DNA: TGTGCCAGCAGCTTACGGCCCGGGATAGCCGGGGGCAATGAGCAGTTCTTC
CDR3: CASSLRPGIAGGNEQFF

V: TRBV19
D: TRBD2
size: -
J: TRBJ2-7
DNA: TGTGCCAGTAGTGCCCCCCTGGCGGGAGGGCCCAAGGAGCAGTACTTC
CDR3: CASSAPLAGGPKEQYF

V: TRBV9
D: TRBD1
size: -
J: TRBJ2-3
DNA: TGTGCCAGCAGTTTCACAGGGGGCACAGATACGCAGTATTTT
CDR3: CASSFTGGTDTQYF

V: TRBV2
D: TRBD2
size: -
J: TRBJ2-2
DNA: TGTGCCAGCACCCCGGGACTAGCGGGAGGGGGGAACGGGGAGCTGTTTTTT
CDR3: CASTPGLAGGGNGELFF

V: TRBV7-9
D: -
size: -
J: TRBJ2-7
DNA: TGTGCCAGCAGCTTAGCCAGGACTTCCCACGAGCAGTACTTC
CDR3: CASSLARTSHEQYF

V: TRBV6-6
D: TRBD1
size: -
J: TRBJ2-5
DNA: TGTGCCAGCTTTGACAGGGGGGAAGAGACCCAGTACTTC
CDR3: CASFDRGEETQYF